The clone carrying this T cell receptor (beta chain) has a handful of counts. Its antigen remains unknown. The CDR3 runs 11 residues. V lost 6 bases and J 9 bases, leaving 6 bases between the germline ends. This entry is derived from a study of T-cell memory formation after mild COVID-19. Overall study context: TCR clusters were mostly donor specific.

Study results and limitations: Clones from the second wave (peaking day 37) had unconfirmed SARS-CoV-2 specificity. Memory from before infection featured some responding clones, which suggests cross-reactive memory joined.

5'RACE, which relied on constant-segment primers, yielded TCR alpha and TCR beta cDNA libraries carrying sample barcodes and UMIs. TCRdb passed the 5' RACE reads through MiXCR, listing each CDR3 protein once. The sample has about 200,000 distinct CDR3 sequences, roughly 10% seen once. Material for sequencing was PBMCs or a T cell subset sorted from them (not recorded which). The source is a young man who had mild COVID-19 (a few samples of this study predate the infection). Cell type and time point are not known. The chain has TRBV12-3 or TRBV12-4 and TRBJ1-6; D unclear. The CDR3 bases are TGTGCCAGCAGGCAAGGTTCACCCCTCCACTTT. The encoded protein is CASRQGSPLHF.